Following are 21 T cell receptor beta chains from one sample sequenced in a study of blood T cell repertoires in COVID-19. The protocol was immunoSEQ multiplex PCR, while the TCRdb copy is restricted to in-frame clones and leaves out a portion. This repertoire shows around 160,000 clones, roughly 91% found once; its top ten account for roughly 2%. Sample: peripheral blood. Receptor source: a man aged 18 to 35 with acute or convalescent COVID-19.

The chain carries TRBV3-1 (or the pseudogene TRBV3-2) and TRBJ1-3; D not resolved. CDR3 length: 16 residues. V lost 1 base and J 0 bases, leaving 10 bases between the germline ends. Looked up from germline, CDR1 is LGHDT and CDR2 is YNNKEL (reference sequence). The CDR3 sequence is CASSQGRSGSGNTIYF. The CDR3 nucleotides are TGTGCCAGCAGCCAAGGGAGATCCGGCTCTGGAAACACCATATATTTT.

The CDR3 here is CAWSISGHPNQPQHF. The CDR3 bases are TGTGCCTGGAGCATTTCGGGACACCCCAATCAGCCCCAGCATTTT. The chain links TRBV30 to TRBJ1-5; tentatively, D is TRBD1 (6 bases). CDR3 length: 15 amino acids. Trimming shortened V by 3 bases and J by 3 bases, and 15 bases separated the two germline ends. Germline CDR1 and CDR2: GTSNPN and SVGIG (reference sequence).

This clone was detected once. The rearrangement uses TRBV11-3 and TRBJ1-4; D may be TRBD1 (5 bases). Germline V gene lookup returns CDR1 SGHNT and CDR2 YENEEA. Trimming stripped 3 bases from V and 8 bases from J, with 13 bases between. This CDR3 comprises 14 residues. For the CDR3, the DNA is TGTGCCAGCAGCTTTTCGGGGGGTCGAGAAAAACTGTTTTTT. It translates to CASSFSGGREKLFF.

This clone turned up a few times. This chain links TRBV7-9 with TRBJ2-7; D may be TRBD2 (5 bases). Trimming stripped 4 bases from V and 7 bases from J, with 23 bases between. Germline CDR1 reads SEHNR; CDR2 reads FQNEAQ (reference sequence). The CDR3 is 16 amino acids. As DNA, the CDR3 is TGTGCCAGCAGCTCGGCCGGAGAGCTCGAACGAGGGGAGCAGTACTTC. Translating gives CASSSAGELERGEQYF.

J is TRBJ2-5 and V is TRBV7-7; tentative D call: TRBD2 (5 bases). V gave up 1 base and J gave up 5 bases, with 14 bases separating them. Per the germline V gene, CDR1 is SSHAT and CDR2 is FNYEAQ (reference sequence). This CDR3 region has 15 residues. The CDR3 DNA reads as TGTGCCAGCAGCTTAGACGGAGGAACTGGGGAGACCCAGTACTTC. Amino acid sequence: CASSLDGGTGETQYF.

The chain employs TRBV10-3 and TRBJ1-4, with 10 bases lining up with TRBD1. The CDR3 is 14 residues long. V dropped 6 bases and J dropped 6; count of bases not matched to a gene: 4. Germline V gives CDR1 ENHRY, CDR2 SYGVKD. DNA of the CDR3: TGTGCCATCAGCCCCGGGACAGGGGATGAAAAACTGTTTTTT. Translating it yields CAISPGTGDEKLFF.

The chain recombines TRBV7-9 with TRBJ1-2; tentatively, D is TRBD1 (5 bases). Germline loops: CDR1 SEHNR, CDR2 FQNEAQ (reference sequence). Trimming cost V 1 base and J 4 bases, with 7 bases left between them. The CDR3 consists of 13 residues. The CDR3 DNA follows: TGTGCCAGCAGCTTAGGACAGCTCTATGGCTACACCTTC. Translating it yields CASSLGQLYGYTF.

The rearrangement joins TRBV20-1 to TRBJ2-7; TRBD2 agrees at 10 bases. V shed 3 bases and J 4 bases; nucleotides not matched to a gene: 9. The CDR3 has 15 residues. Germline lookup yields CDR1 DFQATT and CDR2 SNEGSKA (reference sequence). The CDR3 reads CSASSGLAIWYEQYF. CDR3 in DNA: TGCAGTGCTAGTTCGGGACTAGCGATATGGTACGAGCAGTACTTC.

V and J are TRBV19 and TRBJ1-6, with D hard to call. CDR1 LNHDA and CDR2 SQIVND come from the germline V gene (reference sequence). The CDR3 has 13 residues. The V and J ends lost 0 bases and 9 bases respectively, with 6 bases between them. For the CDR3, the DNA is TGTGCCAGTAGTATAGATCTCAGTTCACCCCTCCACTTT. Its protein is CASSIDLSSPLHF. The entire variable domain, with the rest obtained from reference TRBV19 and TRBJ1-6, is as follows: DGGITQSPKYLFRKEGQNVTLSCEQNLNHDAMYWYRQDPGQGLRLIYYSQIVNDFQKGDIAEGYSVSREKKESFPLTVTSAQKNPTAFYLCASSIDLSSPLHFGNGTRLTVT.

CDR3 DNA sequence: TGTGCCAGCAGCTTATACGGGGGGCAAGTCGGGGAGCTGTTTTTT. This sequence encodes CASSLYGGQVGELFF. The gene calls are TRBV7-4 and TRBJ2-2; weak D call: TRBD2 (7 bases). Looked up from germline, CDR1 is SGHVT and CDR2 is SQSDAQ. V lost 2 bases and J lost 7, with 14 bases in between. The CDR3 has 15 residues.

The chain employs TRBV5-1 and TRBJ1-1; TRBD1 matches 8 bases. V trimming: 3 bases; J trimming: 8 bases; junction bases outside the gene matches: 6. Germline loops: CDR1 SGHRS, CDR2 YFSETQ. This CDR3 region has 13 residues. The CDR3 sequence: CASSSRTGIEAFF. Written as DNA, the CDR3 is TGCGCCAGCAGCTCGAGGACAGGGATCGAAGCTTTCTTT.

CDR3 sequence: CATAGVGTRISEQFF. In nucleotides, the CDR3 is TGTGCCACCGCGGGCGTAGGCACTCGCATAAGTGAGCAGTTCTTC. The chain combines TRBV19 with TRBJ2-1, with D possibly matching TRBD2 (5 bases). V was clipped by 10 bases and J by 9 bases, with 25 bases between them. The germline CDR1 and CDR2 sequences are LNHDA and SQIVND (reference sequence). This CDR3 spans 15 amino acids.

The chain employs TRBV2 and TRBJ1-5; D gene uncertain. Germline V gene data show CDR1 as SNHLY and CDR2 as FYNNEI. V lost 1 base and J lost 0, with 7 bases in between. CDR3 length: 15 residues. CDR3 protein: CASSEGQISNQPQHF. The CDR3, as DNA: TGTGCCAGCAGTGAAGGGCAGATTAGCAATCAGCCCCAGCATTTT.

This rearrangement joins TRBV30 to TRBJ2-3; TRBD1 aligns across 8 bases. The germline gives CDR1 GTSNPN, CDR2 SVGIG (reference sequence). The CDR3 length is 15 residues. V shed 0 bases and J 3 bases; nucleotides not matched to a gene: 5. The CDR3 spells CAWSVLQGVTDTQYF. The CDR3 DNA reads TGTGCCTGGAGTGTACTACAGGGGGTAACAGATACGCAGTATTTT.

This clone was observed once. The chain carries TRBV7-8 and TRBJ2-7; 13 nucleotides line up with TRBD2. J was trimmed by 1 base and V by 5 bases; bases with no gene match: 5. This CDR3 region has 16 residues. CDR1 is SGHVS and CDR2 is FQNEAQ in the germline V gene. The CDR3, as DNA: TGTGCCAGCAGCCCCAGGGGACTAGCGGGATCCTACGAGCAGTACTTC. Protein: CASSPRGLAGSYEQYF.

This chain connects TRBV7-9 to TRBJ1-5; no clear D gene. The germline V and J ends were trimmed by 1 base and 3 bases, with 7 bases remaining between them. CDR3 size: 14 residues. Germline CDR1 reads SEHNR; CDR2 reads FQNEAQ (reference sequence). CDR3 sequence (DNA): TGTGCCAGCAGCTTAGGAGGGTTCAATCAGCCCCAGCATTTT. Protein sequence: CASSLGGFNQPQHF.

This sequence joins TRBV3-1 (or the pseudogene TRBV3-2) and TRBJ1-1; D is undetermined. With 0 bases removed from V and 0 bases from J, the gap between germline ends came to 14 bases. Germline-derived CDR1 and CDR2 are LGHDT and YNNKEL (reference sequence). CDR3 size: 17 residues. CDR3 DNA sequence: TGTGCCAGCAGCCAAGAAAAAGTCCGAGGGATGAACACTGAAGCTTTCTTT. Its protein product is CASSQEKVRGMNTEAFF.

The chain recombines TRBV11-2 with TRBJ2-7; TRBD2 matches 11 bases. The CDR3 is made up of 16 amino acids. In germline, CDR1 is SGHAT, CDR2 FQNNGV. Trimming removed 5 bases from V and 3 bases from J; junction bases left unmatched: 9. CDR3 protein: CASSASIAGGRYEQYF. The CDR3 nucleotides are TGTGCCAGCAGCGCATCCATAGCGGGAGGGCGCTACGAGCAGTACTTC.

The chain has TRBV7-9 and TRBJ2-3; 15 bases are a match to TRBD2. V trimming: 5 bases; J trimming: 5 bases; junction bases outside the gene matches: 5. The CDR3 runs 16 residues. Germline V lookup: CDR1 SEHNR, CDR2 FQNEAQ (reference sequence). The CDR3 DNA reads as TGTGCCAGCAGCATACCGGGACTAGCGGGAGGAGATACGCAGTATTTT. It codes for CASSIPGLAGGDTQYF.

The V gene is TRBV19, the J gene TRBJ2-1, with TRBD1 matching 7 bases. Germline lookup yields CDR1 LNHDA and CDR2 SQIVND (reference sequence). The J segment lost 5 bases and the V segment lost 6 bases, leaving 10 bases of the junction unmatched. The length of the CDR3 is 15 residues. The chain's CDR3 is CASSFLGTVDNEQFF. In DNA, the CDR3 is TGTGCCAGTAGCTTCCTCGGGACAGTAGACAATGAGCAGTTCTTC.

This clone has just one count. The DNA of the CDR3 is TGTGCCAGCAGTGCCGAAGGAGGACAGAGCAATCAGCCCCAGCATTTT. Its protein is CASSAEGGQSNQPQHF. The V call is TRBV6-4, the J call TRBJ1-5; D is perhaps TRBD1 (6 bases). The V and J ends lost 4 bases and 1 base respectively, with 14 bases between them. Per germline, CDR1 MRHNA and CDR2 SNTAGT. CDR3 length equals 16 residues.